The T cell receptor beta chain under discussion was sequenced for a study of cytomegalovirus exposure and HLA in healthy donors. Regarding the study as a whole: Cytomegalovirus association was listed for under 200 TCR beta chains. Most TCR sequences proved rare, with some public TCRs found in many donors.

Here immunoSEQ multiplex PCR was the method, and the copy in TCRdb shows in-frame clones only, minus some. Of hundreds of thousands of clones in the sample, roughly 84% were seen once. The sample holds one count of this clone. The antigen is not known. A 120-subject validation cohort, separate from the approximately 700-subject first cohort, supplied the donors. The sequenced sample consisted of PBMCs. The origin of this receptor is a man aged 18 to 35 in good health and CMV-seropositive.

CDR3 amino acids: CASSLQRALWQGAFF. The CDR3 region has the DNA TGTGCCAGCAGCTTACAGCGGGCCCTATGGCAGGGAGCTTTCTTT. The chain is built from TRBV11-2 and TRBJ1-1; D possibly corresponds to TRBD1 (5 bases). Between the trimmed V and J ends, which lost 2 bases and 10 bases, there was a span of 20 bases. The CDR3 loop spans 15 amino acids. Germline V lookup: CDR1 SGHAT, CDR2 FQNNGV. Variable domain in full (rest from reference TRBV11-2 and TRBJ1-1): EAGVAQSPRYKIIEKRQSVAFWCNPISGHATLYWYQQILGQGPKLLIQFQNNGVVDDSQLPKDRFSAERLKGVDSTLKIQPAKLEDSAVYLCASSLQRALWQGAFFGQGTRLTVV.